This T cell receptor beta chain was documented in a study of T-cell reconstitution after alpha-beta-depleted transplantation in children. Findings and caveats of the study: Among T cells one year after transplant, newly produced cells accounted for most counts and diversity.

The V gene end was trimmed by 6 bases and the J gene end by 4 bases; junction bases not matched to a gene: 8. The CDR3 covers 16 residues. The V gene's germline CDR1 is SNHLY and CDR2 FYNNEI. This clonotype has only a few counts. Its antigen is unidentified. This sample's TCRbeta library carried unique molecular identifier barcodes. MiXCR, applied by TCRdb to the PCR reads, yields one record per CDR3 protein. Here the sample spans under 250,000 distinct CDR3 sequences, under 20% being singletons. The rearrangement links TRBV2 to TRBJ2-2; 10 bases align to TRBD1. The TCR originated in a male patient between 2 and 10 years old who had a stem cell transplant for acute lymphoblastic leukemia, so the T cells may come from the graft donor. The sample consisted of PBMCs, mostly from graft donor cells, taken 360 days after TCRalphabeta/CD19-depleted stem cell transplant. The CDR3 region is CASRLTGGRGTGELFF. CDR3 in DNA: TGTGCCAGCAGGCTGACAGGGGGCCGTGGCACCGGGGAGCTGTTTTTT. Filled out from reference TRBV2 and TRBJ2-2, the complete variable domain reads EPEVTQTPSHQVTQMGQEVILRCVPISNHLYFYWYRQILGQKVEFLVSFYNNEISEKSEIFDDQFSVERPDGSNFTLKIRSTKLEDSAMYFCASRLTGGRGTGELFFGEGSRLTVL.